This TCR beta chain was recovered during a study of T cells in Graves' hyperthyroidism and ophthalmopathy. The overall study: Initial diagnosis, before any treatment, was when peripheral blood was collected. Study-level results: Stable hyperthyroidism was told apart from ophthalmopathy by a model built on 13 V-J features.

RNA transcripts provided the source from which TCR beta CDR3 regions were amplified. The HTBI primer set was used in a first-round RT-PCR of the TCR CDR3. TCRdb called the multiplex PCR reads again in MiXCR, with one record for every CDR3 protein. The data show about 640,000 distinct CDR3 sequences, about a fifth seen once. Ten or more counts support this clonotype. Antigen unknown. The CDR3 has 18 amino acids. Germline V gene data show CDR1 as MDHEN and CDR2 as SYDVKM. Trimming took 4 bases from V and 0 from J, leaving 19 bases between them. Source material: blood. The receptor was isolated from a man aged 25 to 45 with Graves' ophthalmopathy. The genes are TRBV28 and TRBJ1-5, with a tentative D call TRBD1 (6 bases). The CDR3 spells CASSSPDTGTVSNQPQHF. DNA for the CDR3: TGTGCCAGCAGTTCCCCAGACACAGGGACGGTTAGCAATCAGCCCCAGCATTTT.